The 27 T cell receptor beta chains listed next were all sequenced from one sample in a study of vaccination effects on CD4 cells after COVID-19. Their antigens are not known. Some clones are missing from TCRdb's copy, which holds only in-frame ones; the method was immunoSEQ multiplex PCR. The table lists around 60,000 clones, more than 70% of them singletons. Before sequencing took place, the ViraFEST assay used viral peptide pools to expand antigen-specific CD4+ T cells. Upon completion of about 10 days in culture, CD4+ T cells were isolated. Vaccine administered to participants consisted of two doses of either BNT162b2 or mRNA-1273. The material was CD4+ T cells from PBMCs cultured with HCoV-229E spike peptides, obtained after COVID-19 vaccination. Receptors were obtained from a human donor who received a COVID-19 vaccine.

The chain joins TRBV6-5 to TRBJ1-2; possibly TRBD1 for D (6 bases). V was clipped by 5 bases and J by 4 bases, with 14 bases between them. The CDR3 consists of 14 residues. Looked up from germline, CDR1 is MNHEY and CDR2 is SVGAGI. CDR3 amino acids: CASSPDRNLYGYTF. In DNA form, the CDR3 reads TGTGCCAGCAGTCCAGACAGGAACCTCTATGGCTACACCTTC.

The rearrangement uses TRBV15 and TRBJ2-7; maybe TRBD1 (7 bases). Germline assignment: CDR1 LNHNV and CDR2 YYDKDF (reference sequence). This CDR3 spans 15 amino acids. Trimming cost V 0 bases and J 3 bases, with 12 bases left between them. CDR3 sequence (DNA): TGTGCCACCAGCAGAGAAGGCCAGGGGGGCTACGAGCAGTACGTC. Translation gives CATSREGQGGYEQYV.

The chain uses TRBV20-1 and TRBJ2-2; tentatively, D is TRBD1 (6 bases). The CDR3 is 14 amino acids. V was cut by 3 bases and J by 5 bases, with 13 bases left in between. From germline, CDR1 is DFQATT and CDR2 SNEGSKA (reference sequence). CDR3 protein: CSASQGRGTGELFF. The CDR3 DNA is TGCAGTGCTAGTCAGGGGCGAGGAACCGGGGAGCTGTTTTTT.

The J gene is TRBJ2-3, the V gene TRBV7-8; 9 bases are shared with TRBD2. Germline V gene data show CDR1 as SGHVS and CDR2 as FQNEAQ. With V trimmed by 6 bases and J by 3 bases, 13 bases remained unmatched. The CDR3 extends over 17 amino acids. The CDR3 loop reads CASRRGRLAAFTDTQYF. In DNA, the CDR3 is TGTGCCAGCAGGCGAGGAAGACTAGCGGCGTTTACAGATACGCAGTATTTT.

The chain has TRBV19 and TRBJ2-3; possibly TRBD2 for D (6 bases). CDR1 LNHDA and CDR2 SQIVND come from the germline V gene (reference sequence). CDR3 size: 14 residues. V was trimmed by 7 bases and J by 4 bases, leaving 15 bases between them. In DNA, the CDR3 is TGTGCCAGTACAAAACGGGGGAATTCAGATACGCAGTATTTT. Protein: CASTKRGNSDTQYF.

This clone was observed a single time. The chain has TRBV11-2 and TRBJ2-3; 8 nucleotides line up with TRBD2. The CDR3 sequence is 16 residues long. Trimming removed 1 base from V and 7 bases from J; junction bases left unmatched: 10. CDR1 is SGHAT, CDR2 FQNNGV, per germline. CDR3 in amino acids: CASSLVVGLAGNTQYF. DNA for the CDR3: TGTGCCAGCAGCTTAGTCGTAGGACTAGCCGGGAATACGCAGTATTTT.

V usage is TRBV12-3 or TRBV12-4 and J usage is TRBJ1-6, with TRBD1 matching 7 bases. The CDR3 extends over 12 amino acids. V was pared by 8 bases and J by 10 bases, with 5 bases of the junction left unmatched. The CDR3 bases are TGTGCCAGCGGCAGGGGGATGTCACCCCTCCACTTT. Amino acid sequence: CASGRGMSPLHF.

The chain joins TRBV29-1 to TRBJ2-6; D is ambiguous. Germline CDR1 reads SQVTM; CDR2 reads ANQGSEA. This CDR3 has 14 residues. The germline V and J ends were trimmed by 2 bases and 2 bases, with 7 bases remaining between them. The CDR3 sequence: CSVERGTGANVLTF. In DNA, the CDR3 is TGCAGCGTTGAACGCGGTACTGGGGCCAACGTCCTGACTTTC.

This chain's CDR3 is CASSASIAGARQTQYF. The CDR3 coding sequence is TGTGCCAGCAGTGCCTCTATAGCGGGGGCCAGGCAGACCCAGTACTTC. This sequence joins TRBV6-1 and TRBJ2-5, with TRBD2 matching 9 bases. V shed 4 bases and J 6 bases; nucleotides not matched to a gene: 12. The germline V gene encodes CDR1 MNHNS and CDR2 SASEGT. There are 16 residues in the CDR3.

The chain couples TRBV27 to TRBJ1-2; perhaps TRBD1 as D (6 bases). Germline V CDR1 and CDR2: MNHEY, SMNVEV (reference sequence). The V gene lost 7 bases and the J gene lost 4 bases, with 13 bases spanning the gap. The CDR3 covers 13 residues. The CDR3 protein is CASKRTGRYGYTF. CDR3 sequence (DNA): TGTGCCAGCAAAAGAACAGGGCGCTATGGCTACACCTTC.

The chain has TRBV20-1 and TRBJ1-1; D is uncertain. Trimming cost V 3 bases and J 7 bases, with 3 bases left between them. CDR3 length equals 9 residues. CDR1 and CDR2 (germline): DFQATT, SNEGSKA (reference sequence). The DNA for the CDR3 is TGCAGTGCTAGCCTTGAAGCTTTCTTT. It encodes CSASLEAFF.

The V and J genes are TRBV7-8 and TRBJ2-1; D is uncertain. CDR3 length equals 15 residues. Germline V gene data show CDR1 as SGHVS and CDR2 as FQNEAQ. V was trimmed by 1 base and J by 3 bases, leaving 10 bases between them. For the CDR3, the DNA is TGTGCCAGCAGCTTAGGTCTAGGAGACTACAATGAGCAGTTCTTC. It translates to CASSLGLGDYNEQFF.

This clone was observed a few times. The same CDR3 is also encoded by other DNA sequences in this sample. The chain has TRBV19 and TRBJ2-5; 7 bases agree with TRBD1. Germline CDR1 reads LNHDA; CDR2 reads SQIVND (reference sequence). The V and J ends lost 8 bases and 5 bases, in that order; junction bases with no gene match: 8. The CDR3 covers 13 residues. The CDR3 DNA sequence: TGTGCCAGTTCAGACAGGGCCCGGGAGACCCAGTACTTC. Translating gives CASSDRARETQYF.

The chain uses TRBV5-1 and TRBJ2-5, with 11 bases that match TRBD1. V shed 5 bases, J shed 0 bases, and the junction held 3 bases outside the gene matches. Germline assignment: CDR1 SGHRS and CDR2 YFSETQ. The CDR3 totals 15 residues. The chain's CDR3 is CASRGTGGYQETQYF. The CDR3 DNA follows: TGCGCCAGCAGGGGGACAGGGGGGTACCAAGAGACCCAGTACTTC. Together with reference TRBV5-1 and TRBJ2-5, the CDR3 gives the full variable domain: KAGVTQTPRYLIKTRGQQVTLSCSPISGHRSVSWYQQTPGQGLQFLFEYFSETQRNKGNFPGRFSGRQFSNSRSEMNVSTLELGDSALYLCASRGTGGYQETQYFGPGTRLLVL.

The CDR3 here is CSVEGWAQETQYF. The DNA of the CDR3 is TGCAGCGTTGAGGGGTGGGCTCAAGAGACCCAGTACTTC. This chain links TRBV29-1 with TRBJ2-5; D is uncertain. From germline, CDR1 is SQVTM and CDR2 ANQGSEA. The CDR3 covers 13 residues. V was clipped by 3 bases and J by 2 bases, with 10 bases between them.

V is TRBV2 and J is TRBJ1-3, with 8 nucleotides matching TRBD1. The germline CDR1 and CDR2 sequences are SNHLY and FYNNEI. CDR3 size: 15 residues. The trim removed 6 bases at V and 0 bases at J, leaving 4 bases unmatched. This chain's CDR3 is CASRVDRGSGNTIYF. The CDR3 nucleotides are TGTGCCAGCAGAGTAGACAGGGGCTCTGGAAACACCATATATTTT.

This clone has more than one count but fewer than ten. The gene calls are TRBV18 and TRBJ1-1; D not resolved. CDR3 length: 14 amino acids. V lost 1 base to trimming and J lost 4 bases, with 10 bases between them. Germline assignment: CDR1 KGHSH and CDR2 LQKENI. The CDR3 spells CASSPLSEGTEAFF. CDR3 sequence (DNA): TGTGCCAGCTCACCACTTTCCGAGGGCACTGAAGCTTTCTTT. The variable domain in full, completed from reference TRBV18 and TRBJ1-1, reads NAGVMQNPRHLVRRRGQEARLRCSPMKGHSHVYWYRQLPEEGLKFMVYLQKENIIDESGMPKERFSAEFPKEGPSILRIQQVVRGDSAAYFCASSPLSEGTEAFFGQGTRLTVV.

The chain is built from TRBV7-2 and TRBJ1-5, with D uncertain. The CDR3 covers 14 residues. V lost 0 bases and J 11 bases, leaving 14 bases between the germline ends. The V gene's germline CDR1 is SGHTA and CDR2 FQGNSA. The CDR3 region is CASSLAGSRSAQHF. CDR3 nucleotides: TGTGCCAGCAGCTTAGCCGGAAGCCGTTCTGCCCAGCATTTT.

V is TRBV28 and J is TRBJ2-3; tentative D call: TRBD1 (6 bases). Germline V lookup: CDR1 MDHEN, CDR2 SYDVKM. The CDR3 is made up of 15 amino acids. V lost 4 bases to trimming and J lost 8 bases, with 19 bases between them. The CDR3 sequence is CASSSGGPPQSTQYF. The DNA of the CDR3 is TGTGCCAGCAGTTCTGGGGGCCCGCCACAGAGTACGCAGTATTTT.

The chain couples TRBV19 to TRBJ2-7; 7 nucleotides agree with TRBD2. V lost 1 base and J lost 2; bases outside the gene matches: 2. The CDR3 loop spans 14 amino acids. The germline V gene has CDR1 LNHDA and CDR2 SQIVND (reference sequence). Written as DNA, the CDR3 is TGTGCCAGTAGTATAGGCGGGAGTGCCTACGAGCAGTACGTC. Translated: CASSIGGSAYEQYV.

The chain recombines TRBV9 with TRBJ2-7; D possibly corresponds to TRBD1 (5 bases). Germline CDR1 reads SGDLS; CDR2 reads YYNGEE. The CDR3 is 15 amino acids. The V end was cut by 0 bases, the J end by 3 bases, with 13 bases between. In DNA form, the CDR3 reads TGTGCCAGCAGCGTAGTGGTAGGACACCTCTACGAGCAGTACGTC. The encoded protein is CASSVVVGHLYEQYV.

J is TRBJ2-2 and V is TRBV19; no firm D call. The germline V and J ends were trimmed by 7 bases and 1 base, with 7 bases remaining between them. CDR1 and CDR2 from the germline V gene are LNHDA and SQIVND (reference sequence). The CDR3 spans 13 residues. The CDR3 loop is CASTTQNTGELFF. CDR3 DNA sequence: TGTGCCAGTACGACGCAGAACACCGGGGAGCTGTTTTTT.

Here the CDR3 reads CASSLGTSNYNEQFF. For the CDR3, the DNA is TGTGCCAGCAGCTTAGGGACTTCCAACTACAATGAGCAGTTCTTC. This chain joins TRBV7-6 and TRBJ2-1; the D gene is possibly TRBD2 (5 bases). CDR1 is SGHVS, CDR2 FNYEAQ, per germline. The CDR3 is 15 residues long. Trimming stripped 1 base from V and 3 bases from J, with 10 bases between. The entire variable domain, with the rest obtained from reference TRBV7-6 and TRBJ2-1, is as follows: GAGVSQSPRYKVTKRGQDVALRCDPISGHVSLYWYRQALGQGPEFLTYFNYEAQQDKSGLPNDRFSAERPEGSISTLTIQRTEQRDSAMYRCASSLGTSNYNEQFFGPGTRLTVL.

The chain joins TRBV18 to TRBJ2-5; D is possibly TRBD1 (6 bases). This CDR3 is built from 15 residues. The V gene's germline CDR1 is KGHSH and CDR2 LQKENI. The V end was cut by 2 bases, the J end by 0 bases, with 10 bases between. Here the CDR3 DNA reads TGTGCCAGCTCACCAACAGGGCTGGACCAAGAGACCCAGTACTTC. This sequence encodes CASSPTGLDQETQYF.

The rearrangement joins TRBV9 to TRBJ2-5, with 9 bases aligning to TRBD2. This CDR3 region has 16 residues. V trimming: 2 bases; J trimming: 5 bases; junction bases outside the gene matches: 10. Germline CDR1 and CDR2: SGDLS and YYNGEE. This CDR3 is CASSVAGAGGVETQYF. The CDR3 DNA reads TGTGCCAGCAGCGTCGCGGGAGCGGGGGGCGTGGAGACCCAGTACTTC.

CDR3 protein: CASSEISPPEAFF. Here the CDR3 DNA reads TGTGCCAGCAGTGAAATCTCCCCTCCTGAAGCTTTCTTT. V is TRBV6-4 and J is TRBJ1-1, with D uncertain. Germline V gives CDR1 MRHNA, CDR2 SNTAGT. The V and J ends lost 3 bases and 6 bases respectively, with 11 bases between them. The CDR3 has 13 amino acids.

The chain combines TRBV7-3 with TRBJ2-5; 10 bases fit TRBD2. The CDR3 runs to 16 residues. V trimming: 2 bases; J trimming: 1 base; junction bases outside the gene matches: 4. Germline lookup yields CDR1 SGHTA and CDR2 FQGTGA. The DNA of the CDR3 is TGTGCCAGCAGCTTAGGGGTAGCGGGGGGCCAAGAGACCCAGTACTTC. This sequence encodes CASSLGVAGGQETQYF.